These 8 T cell receptor beta chains were all obtained from the same sample, sequenced in a study of cytomegalovirus exposure and HLA in healthy donors. Primers for the PCR totalled 60 Vbeta and 13 Jbeta. Repertoires were generated with immunoSEQ multiplex PCR, while TCRdb's copy carries only in-frame clones and drops some. The sample lists around 100,000 clones, roughly 9.1% occurring once. The sample was PBMCs. Receptors were obtained from a man aged 35 to 55 in good health and CMV-seropositive.

This clone showed up many times. This sequence joins TRBV5-6 and TRBJ2-7; TRBD1 aligns across 7 bases. V lost 4 bases to trimming and J lost 4 bases; unmatched junction nucleotides: 11. Germline V CDR1 and CDR2: SGHDT, YYEEEE. CDR3 length: 15 amino acids. The CDR3 reads CASSTGQAYLYEQYF. The CDR3 region has the DNA TGTGCCAGCAGCACTGGACAGGCCTACCTTTACGAGCAGTACTTC.

The chain couples TRBV18 to TRBJ1-3; the D gene is possibly TRBD1 (6 bases). Trimming shortened V by 3 bases and J by 4 bases, and 10 bases separated the two germline ends. The CDR3 contains 14 residues. Germline CDR1 KGHSH, CDR2 LQKENI. The CDR3 protein is CASSPQGLGNTIYF. Written as DNA, the CDR3 is TGTGCCAGCTCACCTCAGGGGCTCGGAAACACCATATATTTT.

This clone was observed a few times. The chain links TRBV11-2 to TRBJ2-7; D is possibly TRBD2 (5 bases). The CDR3 spans 14 residues. The germline V gene has CDR1 SGHAT and CDR2 FQNNGV. The V end lost 1 base, the J end lost 0 bases, and 7 bases lay between the germline ends. CDR3: CASSLVGSSYEQYF. The CDR3 nucleotides read TGTGCCAGCAGCTTAGTTGGGAGCTCCTACGAGCAGTACTTC. Full variable domain (outside the CDR3, taken from reference TRBV11-2 and TRBJ2-7): EAGVAQSPRYKIIEKRQSVAFWCNPISGHATLYWYQQILGQGPKLLIQFQNNGVVDDSQLPKDRFSAERLKGVDSTLKIQPAKLEDSAVYLCASSLVGSSYEQYFGPGTRLTVT.

This clone has a single count. This rearrangement joins TRBV4-2 to TRBJ2-7, with 7 positions matching TRBD2. The trim removed 3 bases at V and 1 base at J, leaving 9 bases unmatched. The germline V gene has CDR1 LGHNA and CDR2 YNFKEQ. CDR3 length: 16 amino acids. CDR3 region: CASSQGPGLESYEQYF. As DNA, the CDR3 is TGTGCCAGCAGCCAGGGCCCCGGACTAGAATCCTACGAGCAGTACTTC.

This clone was detected only a few times. This sequence joins TRBV15 and TRBJ2-1, with 11 bases matching TRBD2. This CDR3 has 15 amino acids. Germline CDR1 and CDR2: LNHNV and YYDKDF (reference sequence). With V trimmed by 4 bases and J by 8 bases, 7 bases remained unmatched. The CDR3 DNA reads TGTGCCACCAGCACATCGACTAGCGGGGAGGATGAGCAGTTCTTC. This codes for CATSTSTSGEDEQFF.

This clone was found a few times. The chain links TRBV15 to TRBJ2-7; 7 bases fit TRBD2. The germline V gene encodes CDR1 LNHNV and CDR2 YYDKDF (reference sequence). The CDR3 has 14 amino acids. V gave up 5 bases and J gave up 2 bases; unmatched junction bases: 6. The CDR3 DNA is TGTGCCACCAGCGGTTTAGCGGGCACCTACGAGCAGTACTTC. Protein: CATSGLAGTYEQYF.

This clone was detected only a few times. This chain connects TRBV19 to TRBJ2-2; D is undetermined. CDR1 is LNHDA, CDR2 SQIVND, per germline (reference sequence). The CDR3 is 13 residues long. Trimming cost V 3 bases and J 5 bases, with 7 bases left between them. The CDR3 DNA reads TGTGCCAGTAGTATCTTCAGGACCGGGGAGCTGTTTTTT. Protein sequence: CASSIFRTGELFF. The entire variable domain, with the rest obtained from reference TRBV19 and TRBJ2-2, is as follows: DGGITQSPKYLFRKEGQNVTLSCEQNLNHDAMYWYRQDPGQGLRLIYYSQIVNDFQKGDIAEGYSVSREKKESFPLTVTSAQKNPTAFYLCASSIFRTGELFFGEGSRLTVL.

The chain recombines TRBV9 with TRBJ2-2, with TRBD2 matching 7 bases. The ends lost 3 bases at V and 1 base at J; junction bases unmatched: 6. This CDR3 comprises 16 residues. Germline CDR1 SGDLS, CDR2 YYNGEE. CDR3 protein: CASSERGRRNTGELFF. The CDR3 DNA reads TGTGCCAGCAGCGAGCGGGGACGGCGGAACACCGGGGAGCTGTTTTTT.